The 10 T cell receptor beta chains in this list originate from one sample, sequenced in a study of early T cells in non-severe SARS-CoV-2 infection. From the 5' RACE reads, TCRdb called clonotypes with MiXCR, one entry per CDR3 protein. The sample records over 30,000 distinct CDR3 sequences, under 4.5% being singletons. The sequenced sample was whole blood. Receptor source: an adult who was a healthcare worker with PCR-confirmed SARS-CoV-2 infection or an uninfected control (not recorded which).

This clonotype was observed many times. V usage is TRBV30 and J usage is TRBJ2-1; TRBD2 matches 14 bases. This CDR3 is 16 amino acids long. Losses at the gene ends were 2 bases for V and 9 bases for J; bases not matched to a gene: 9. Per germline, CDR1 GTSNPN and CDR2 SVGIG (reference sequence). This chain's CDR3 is CAWSPSGTSGSSEQFF. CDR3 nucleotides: TGTGCCTGGAGTCCAAGCGGGACTAGCGGGAGCTCTGAGCAGTTCTTC.

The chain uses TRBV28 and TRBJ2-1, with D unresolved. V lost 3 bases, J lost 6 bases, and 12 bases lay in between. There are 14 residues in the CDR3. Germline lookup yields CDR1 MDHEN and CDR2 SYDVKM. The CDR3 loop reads CASSFSLAPNEQFF. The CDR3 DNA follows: TGTGCCAGCAGTTTTTCGCTTGCCCCCAATGAGCAGTTCTTC. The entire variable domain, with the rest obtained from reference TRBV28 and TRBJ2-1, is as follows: DVKVTQSSRYLVKRTGEKVFLECVQDMDHENMFWYRQDPGLGLRLIYFSYDVKMKEKGDIPEGYSVSREKKERFSLILESASTNQTSMYLCASSFSLAPNEQFFGPGTRLTVL.

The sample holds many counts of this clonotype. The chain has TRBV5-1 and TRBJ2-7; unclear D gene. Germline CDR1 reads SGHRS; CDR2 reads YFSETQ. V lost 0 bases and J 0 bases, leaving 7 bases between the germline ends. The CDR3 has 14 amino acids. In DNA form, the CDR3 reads TGCGCCAGCAGCTTGGACTCCTCCTCCTACGAGCAGTACTTC. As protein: CASSLDSSSYEQYF.

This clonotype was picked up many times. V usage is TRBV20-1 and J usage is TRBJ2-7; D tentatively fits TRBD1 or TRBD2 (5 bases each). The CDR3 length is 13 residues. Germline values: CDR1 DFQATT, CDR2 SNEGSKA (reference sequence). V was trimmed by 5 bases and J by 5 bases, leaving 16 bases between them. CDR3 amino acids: CSAGDGNTDEQYF. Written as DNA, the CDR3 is TGCAGTGCTGGGGACGGAAACACCGACGAGCAGTACTTC.

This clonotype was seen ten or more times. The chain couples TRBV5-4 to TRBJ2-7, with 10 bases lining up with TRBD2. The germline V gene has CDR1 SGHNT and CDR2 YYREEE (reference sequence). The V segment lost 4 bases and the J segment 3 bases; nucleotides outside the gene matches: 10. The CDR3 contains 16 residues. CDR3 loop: CASSKPAGGPNYEQYF. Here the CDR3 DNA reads TGTGCCAGCAGCAAACCAGCGGGAGGGCCAAACTACGAGCAGTACTTC.

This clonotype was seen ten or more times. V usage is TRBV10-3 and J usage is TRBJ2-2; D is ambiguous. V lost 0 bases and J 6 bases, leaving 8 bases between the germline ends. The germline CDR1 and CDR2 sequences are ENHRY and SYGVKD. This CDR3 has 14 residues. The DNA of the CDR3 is TGTGCCATCAGTGAGTCGATGGGTCCCGGGGAGCTGTTTTTT. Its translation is CAISESMGPGELFF.

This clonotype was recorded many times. DNA for the CDR3: TGTGCCAGCAGCGTAGAGACGGGGGCGCACTCTGGGGCCAACGTCCTGACTTTC. Protein product: CASSVETGAHSGANVLTF. V gene TRBV9 combines with J gene TRBJ2-6, with D perhaps TRBD1 or TRBD2 (6 bases each). The V gene's germline CDR1 is SGDLS and CDR2 YYNGEE. With 0 bases removed from V and 0 bases from J, the gap between germline ends came to 13 bases. The CDR3 has 18 residues.

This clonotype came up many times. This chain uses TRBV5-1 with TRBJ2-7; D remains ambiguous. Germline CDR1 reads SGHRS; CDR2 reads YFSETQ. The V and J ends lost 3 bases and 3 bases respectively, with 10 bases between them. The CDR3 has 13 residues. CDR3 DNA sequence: TGCGCCAGCAGCTCGATCGGGCTCTACGAGCAGTACTTC. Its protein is CASSSIGLYEQYF.

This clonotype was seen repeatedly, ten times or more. The CDR3: CASSLSTQETQYF. The CDR3, as DNA: TGTGCCAGCAGCTTGTCCACGCAAGAGACCCAGTACTTC. The chain couples TRBV5-4 to TRBJ2-5; D is undetermined. The CDR3 sequence is 13 residues long. V lost 1 base and J 2 bases, leaving 6 bases between the germline ends. Germline loops: CDR1 SGHNT, CDR2 YYREEE (reference sequence).

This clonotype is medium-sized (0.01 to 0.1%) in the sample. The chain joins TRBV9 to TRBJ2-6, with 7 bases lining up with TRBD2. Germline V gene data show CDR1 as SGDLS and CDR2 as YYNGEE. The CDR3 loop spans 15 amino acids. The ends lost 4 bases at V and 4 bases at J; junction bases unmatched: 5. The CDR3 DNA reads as TGTGCCAGCAGCCCCGCGGGGGTCGGGGCCAACGTCCTGACTTTC. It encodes CASSPAGVGANVLTF.